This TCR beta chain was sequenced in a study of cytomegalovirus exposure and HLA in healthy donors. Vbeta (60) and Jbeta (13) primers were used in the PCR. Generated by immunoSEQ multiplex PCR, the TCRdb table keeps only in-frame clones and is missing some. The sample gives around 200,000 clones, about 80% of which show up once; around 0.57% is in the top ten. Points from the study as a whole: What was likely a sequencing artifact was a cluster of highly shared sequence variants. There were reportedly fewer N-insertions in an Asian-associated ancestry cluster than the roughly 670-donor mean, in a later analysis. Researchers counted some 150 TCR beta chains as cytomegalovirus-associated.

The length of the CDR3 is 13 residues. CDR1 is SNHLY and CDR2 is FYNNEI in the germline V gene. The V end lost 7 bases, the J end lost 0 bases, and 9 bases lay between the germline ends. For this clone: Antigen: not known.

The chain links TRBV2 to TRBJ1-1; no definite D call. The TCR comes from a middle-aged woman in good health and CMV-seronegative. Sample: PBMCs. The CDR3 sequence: CASNGDLNTEAFF. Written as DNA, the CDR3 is TGTGCCAGCAACGGGGATTTGAACACTGAAGCTTTCTTT.